This TCR beta chain was recovered during a study of T cells in Graves' hyperthyroidism and ophthalmopathy. Study outcomes and limitations: Most thyroid clonotypes with frequency above 0.001 were detected in blood. Ophthalmopathy stood apart from stable hyperthyroidism in a 13 V-J model.

The CDR3 is made up of 16 amino acids. V was clipped by 4 bases and J by 8 bases; unmatched bases: 13. Germline lookup yields CDR1 GTSNPN and CDR2 SVGIG (reference sequence). The CDR3 regions of TCR beta were amplified from RNA transcripts. TCR CDR3 regions were first amplified by RT-PCR with HTBI primers. TCRdb reprocessed the multiplex PCR reads with MiXCR, giving one entry per CDR3 protein. Of hundreds of thousands of distinct CDR3 sequences in the sample, 11% to 15% were seen once. There are many counts of this clonotype. Its antigen is unidentified. The sequencing sample was made of blood. This sequence originates from a woman younger than 30 with Graves' hyperthyroidism. The chain employs TRBV30 and TRBJ2-1; 11 bases align to TRBD2. The CDR3 DNA sequence: TGTGCCTGGACTCCCCGGACTAGCGGGTGGGCCGATGAGCAGTTCTTC. This codes for CAWTPRTSGWADEQFF.